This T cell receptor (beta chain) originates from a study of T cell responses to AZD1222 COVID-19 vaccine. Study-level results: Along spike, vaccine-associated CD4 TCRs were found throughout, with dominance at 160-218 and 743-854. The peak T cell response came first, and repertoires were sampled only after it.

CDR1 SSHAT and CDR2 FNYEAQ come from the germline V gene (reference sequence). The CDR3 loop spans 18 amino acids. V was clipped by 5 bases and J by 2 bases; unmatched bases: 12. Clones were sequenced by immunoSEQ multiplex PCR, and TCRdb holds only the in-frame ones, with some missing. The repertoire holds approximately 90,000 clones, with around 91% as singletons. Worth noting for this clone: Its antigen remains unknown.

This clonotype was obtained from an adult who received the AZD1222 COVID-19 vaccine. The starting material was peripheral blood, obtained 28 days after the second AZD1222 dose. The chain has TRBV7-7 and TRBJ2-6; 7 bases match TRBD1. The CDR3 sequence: CASSPWTGIGAGANVLTF. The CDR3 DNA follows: TGTGCCAGCAGCCCTTGGACAGGAATTGGCGCTGGGGCCAACGTCCTGACTTTC. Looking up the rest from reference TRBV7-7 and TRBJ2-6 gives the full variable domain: GAGVSQSPRYKVTKRGQDVTLRCDPISSHATLYWYQQALGQGPEFLTYFNYEAQPDKSGLPSDRFSAERPEGSISTLTIQRTEQRDSAMYRCASSPWTGIGAGANVLTFGAGSRLTVL.